The 18 T cell receptor beta chains presented below share a single source sample, sequenced in a study of early T cells in non-severe SARS-CoV-2 infection. TCRdb reprocessed the 5' RACE reads with MiXCR, giving one entry per CDR3 protein. The repertoire has about 33,000 distinct CDR3 sequences, more than 6% of them found once; the top ten carry 4% to 4.5%. The sample was whole blood. All receptors derive from an adult who was a healthcare worker with PCR-confirmed SARS-CoV-2 infection or an uninfected control (not recorded which).

This clonotype has ten or more counts. The chain recombines TRBV10-3 with TRBJ2-5; D may be TRBD2 (6 bases). This CDR3 spans 14 amino acids. CDR1 is ENHRY, CDR2 SYGVKD, per germline. Trimming removed 4 bases at V and 2 bases at J, with 11 bases between. This chain's CDR3 is CAISGKEGQETQYF. The CDR3 bases are TGTGCCATCAGTGGGAAGGAGGGGCAAGAGACCCAGTACTTC.

The sample holds many counts of this clonotype. The chain couples TRBV6-1 to TRBJ2-7, with D unresolved. Germline V lookup: CDR1 MNHNS, CDR2 SASEGT. V was trimmed by 1 base and J by 4 bases, leaving 14 bases between them. This CDR3 has 15 amino acids. The CDR3 coding sequence is TGTGCCAGCAGTGAAGTTGAGACAAAAAATTACGAGCAGTACTTC. This codes for CASSEVETKNYEQYF.

A few counts support this clonotype. The CDR3 sequence is CSATPQETQYF. CDR3 sequence (DNA): TGCAGTGCTACGCCGCAAGAGACCCAGTACTTC. The rearrangement joins TRBV20-1 to TRBJ2-5; D remains ambiguous. CDR1 is DFQATT, CDR2 SNEGSKA, per germline (reference sequence). This CDR3 comprises 11 residues. The V end was cut by 4 bases, the J end by 2 bases, with 5 bases between.

The V gene is TRBV29-1, the J gene TRBJ2-7; the match to TRBD1 covers 8 bases. Trimming cost V 6 bases and J 6 bases; bases outside gene matches: 13. The CDR3 is made up of 14 amino acids. Germline loops: CDR1 SQVTM, CDR2 ANQGSEA. CDR3 DNA: TGCAGCGTCTGGGACAGGACCTCTCCTAGCGAGCAGTACTTC. Translating it yields CSVWDRTSPSEQYF.

This clonotype was detected ten times or more. V usage is TRBV27 and J usage is TRBJ2-1; D unclear. V lost 4 bases and J lost 10, with 14 bases in between. The CDR3 totals 13 residues. In germline, CDR1 is MNHEY, CDR2 SMNVEV (reference sequence). DNA for the CDR3: TGTGCCAGCAGTTATTCCCCACTAACGGAGCAGTTCTTC. Its protein is CASSYSPLTEQFF.

The table lists this clonotype with many counts. V is TRBV3-1 and J is TRBJ2-7; D unclear. The CDR3 has 14 residues. V was cut by 2 bases and J by 2 bases, with 10 bases left in between. Germline-derived CDR1 and CDR2 are LGHDT and YNNKEL (reference sequence). For the CDR3, the DNA is TGTGCCAGCAGCCAAAGGGCCAATCCCTACGAGCAGTACTTC. It translates to CASSQRANPYEQYF.

This clonotype was detected a few times. The chain joins TRBV24-1 to TRBJ2-1, with TRBD2 matching over 13 bases. The V gene end was trimmed by 4 bases and the J gene end by 7 bases; junction bases not matched to a gene: 6. This CDR3 is 16 amino acids long. The germline V gene encodes CDR1 KGHDR and CDR2 SFDVKD. CDR3 protein: CATSDLTSGRANEQFF. The DNA for the CDR3 is TGTGCCACCAGTGACCTCACTAGCGGGAGGGCAAATGAGCAGTTCTTC.

This clonotype turned up a few times. The V and J genes are TRBV4-1 and TRBJ1-1, with unresolved D. CDR1 is MGHRA, CDR2 YSYEKL, per germline. V lost 3 bases to trimming and J lost 0 bases, with 17 bases between them. This CDR3 spans 17 amino acids. This CDR3 is CASSHAARAPLNTEAFF. The CDR3 bases are TGCGCCAGCAGCCATGCCGCGAGGGCCCCCTTGAACACTGAAGCTTTCTTT.

This clonotype was found many times. The chain employs TRBV6-1 and TRBJ2-7, with 9 nucleotides matching TRBD1. Germline V gene lookup returns CDR1 MNHNS and CDR2 SASEGT. J lost 0 bases, V lost 10 bases, and 13 bases had no gene match. The CDR3 has 16 amino acids. The CDR3 DNA follows: TGTGCCACCCATGAACAGGGGGCGGGGAGCTCCTACGAGCAGTACTTC. Translation: CATHEQGAGSSYEQYF.

This clonotype was counted ten times or more. The V and J genes are TRBV29-1 and TRBJ2-6, with unresolved D. The CDR3 is 15 amino acids. Deletions cut 4 bases from V and 1 base from J, with 11 bases between. Germline V lookup: CDR1 SQVTM, CDR2 ANQGSEA. In nucleotides, the CDR3 is TGCAGCGTTGGGCCCGGAATTTCTGGGGCCAACGTCCTGACTTTC. It codes for CSVGPGISGANVLTF.

This clonotype was observed at least ten times. DNA of the CDR3: TGTGCCAGCAGCCTACTAGCGGGGCGCTACAATGAGCAGTTCTTC. This translates into CASSLLAGRYNEQFF. The chain links TRBV28 to TRBJ2-1; TRBD2 matches at 10 bases. The trim removed 6 bases at V and 3 bases at J, leaving 5 bases unmatched. The CDR3 has 15 amino acids. CDR1 MDHEN and CDR2 SYDVKM come from the germline V gene.

The sample holds many counts of this clonotype. An end of the junction differs from the germline gene, which may be a read error. The chain is built from TRBV30 and TRBJ1-6; the D is unclear. The CDR3 contains 13 residues. Germline CDR1 reads GTSNPN; CDR2 reads SVGIG (reference sequence). Written as DNA, the CDR3 is TGTGCCTGGAGCACGGGGATTAATTCACTCCTCCACTTT. This encodes CAWSTGINSLLHF. Combining the CDR3 with reference TRBV30 and TRBJ1-6 gives the whole variable domain SQTIHQWPATLVQPVGSPLSLECTVEGTSNPNLYWYRQAAGRGLQLLFYSVGIGQISSEVPQNLSASRPQDRQFILSSKKLLLSDSGFYLCAWSTGINSLLHFGNGTRLTVT.

This clonotype was seen a few times. This rearrangement joins TRBV14 to TRBJ2-1; a possible D gene is TRBD2 (5 bases). Trimming stripped 2 bases from V and 3 bases from J, with 11 bases between. CDR3 length: 15 residues. The germline CDR1 and CDR2 sequences are SGHDN and FVKESK. In DNA, the CDR3 is TGTGCCAGCAGCCAATACGGGAAGGGCTACAATGAGCAGTTCTTC. It codes for CASSQYGKGYNEQFF.

This clonotype was seen at least ten times. The gene calls are TRBV20-1 and TRBJ2-1; 7 nucleotides align to TRBD2. V shed 6 bases and J 0 bases; nucleotides not matched to a gene: 8. This CDR3 spans 15 amino acids. The germline gives CDR1 DFQATT, CDR2 SNEGSKA (reference sequence). The CDR3 DNA sequence: TGCAGTGCGCCACTAGCGCTTAGCTCCTACAATGAGCAGTTCTTC. Amino acid sequence: CSAPLALSSYNEQFF.

This clonotype was detected ten times or more. The chain combines TRBV25-1 with TRBJ2-1; 11 nucleotides agree with TRBD2. J lost 6 bases, V lost 5 bases, and 9 bases had no gene match. CDR1 MGHDK and CDR2 SYGVNS come from the germline V gene. CDR3 length: 16 amino acids. CDR3 amino acids: CASSSLAGGWGNEQFF. CDR3 in DNA: TGTGCCAGCAGTTCCCTAGCGGGAGGCTGGGGCAATGAGCAGTTCTTC.

This clonotype was found many times. V and J are TRBV7-9 and TRBJ2-7; no definite D call. The length of the CDR3 is 14 residues. Germline CDR1 SEHNR, CDR2 FQNEAQ (reference sequence). V lost 3 bases and J 0 bases, leaving 9 bases between the germline ends. CDR3 bases: TGTGCCAGCAGCTTTTCACGCAGCTCCTACGAGCAGTACTTC. Translation: CASSFSRSSYEQYF.

Ten or more counts support this clonotype. The CDR3 sequence is CASSLEVRDRDYGYTF. CDR3 nucleotide sequence: TGTGCCAGCAGCTTAGAGGTCCGGGACAGGGACTATGGCTACACCTTC. The rearrangement links TRBV7-9 to TRBJ1-2; 9 bases match TRBD1. Germline CDR1 is SEHNR and CDR2 is FQNEAQ (reference sequence). CDR3 length: 16 amino acids. Unmatched junction bases numbered 6, after V lost 1 base and J lost 3 bases. Full variable domain (remainder filled in from reference TRBV7-9 and TRBJ1-2): DTGVSQNPRHKITKRGQNVTFRCDPISEHNRLYWYRQTLGQGPEFLTYFQNEAQLEKSRLLSDRFSAERPKGSFSTLEIQRTEQGDSAMYLCASSLEVRDRDYGYTFGSGTRLTVV.

This clonotype has a count of ten or more. The chain recombines TRBV11-2 with TRBJ2-7; TRBD2 might be the D (5 bases). The CDR3 covers 14 residues. Germline V gene sequence: CDR1 SGHAT, CDR2 FQNNGV. Deletions cut 0 bases from V and 1 base from J, with 7 bases between. This CDR3 is CASSLERGSYEQYF. CDR3 in DNA: TGTGCCAGCAGCTTAGAGAGAGGGTCCTACGAGCAGTACTTC.